The 5 T cell receptor beta chains below come from one sample, sequenced in a study of cytomegalovirus exposure and HLA in healthy donors. TCRdb keeps only in-frame clones here, not all; method: immunoSEQ multiplex PCR. The data hold 130,000 or so clones, with nearly 90% observed a single time. The sample taken for sequencing was PBMCs. The receptors were gathered from a woman in her late teens or twenties in good health and CMV-seropositive.

The chain uses TRBV4-1 and TRBJ2-1, with 7 bases lining up with TRBD2. The CDR3 sequence is 15 residues long. V shed 5 bases and J 7 bases; nucleotides not matched to a gene: 11. Per the germline V gene, CDR1 is MGHRA and CDR2 is YSYEKL. Here the CDR3 reads CASSYQRGGQNEQFF. CDR3 nucleotide sequence: TGCGCCAGCAGCTACCAGCGGGGAGGGCAAAATGAGCAGTTCTTC.

This sequence joins TRBV5-4 and TRBJ2-7; D is undetermined. Germline loops: CDR1 SGHNT, CDR2 YYREEE (reference sequence). This CDR3 is 13 amino acids long. Trimming pared 5 bases from V and 4 bases from J, leaving 13 bases between. CDR3: CASSFPGGYEQYF. In nucleotides, the CDR3 is TGTGCCAGCAGTTTCCCGGGTGGTTACGAGCAGTACTTC.

Here the CDR3 DNA reads TGCGCCAGCAGCCGAGAACAGACAGTTAGCACAGATACGCAGTATTTT. It yields the protein CASSREQTVSTDTQYF. The chain couples TRBV10-1 to TRBJ2-3, with D maybe TRBD1 (5 bases). The CDR3 runs 16 residues. In germline, CDR1 is WNHNN, CDR2 SYGVQD (reference sequence). The V end was cut by 6 bases, the J end by 0 bases, with 16 bases between.

This rearrangement joins TRBV28 to TRBJ1-5, with 9 bases matching TRBD1. V shed 6 bases, J shed 7 bases, and the junction held 13 bases outside the gene matches. This CDR3 has 16 amino acids. In germline, CDR1 is MDHEN, CDR2 SYDVKM. The CDR3 DNA reads as TGTGCCAGCAGCGGAACCGGGACAGGGCCGGGGCAGCCCCAGCATTTT. Translated: CASSGTGTGPGQPQHF.

The rearrangement joins TRBV28 to TRBJ1-4, with 12 bases that match TRBD1. Germline trimming cut 6 bases from V and 6 bases from J; bases unmatched to any gene: 11. This CDR3 is built from 17 residues. Germline CDR1 MDHEN, CDR2 SYDVKM. Written as DNA, the CDR3 is TGTGCCAGCAGCCTGTTTTTTGGGACAGGGGGCGATGAAAAACTGTTTTTT. This codes for CASSLFFGTGGDEKLFF. The full variable domain, completed using reference TRBV28 and TRBJ1-4, is DVKVTQSSRYLVKRTGEKVFLECVQDMDHENMFWYRQDPGLGLRLIYFSYDVKMKEKGDIPEGYSVSREKKERFSLILESASTNQTSMYLCASSLFFGTGGDEKLFFGSGTQLSVL.